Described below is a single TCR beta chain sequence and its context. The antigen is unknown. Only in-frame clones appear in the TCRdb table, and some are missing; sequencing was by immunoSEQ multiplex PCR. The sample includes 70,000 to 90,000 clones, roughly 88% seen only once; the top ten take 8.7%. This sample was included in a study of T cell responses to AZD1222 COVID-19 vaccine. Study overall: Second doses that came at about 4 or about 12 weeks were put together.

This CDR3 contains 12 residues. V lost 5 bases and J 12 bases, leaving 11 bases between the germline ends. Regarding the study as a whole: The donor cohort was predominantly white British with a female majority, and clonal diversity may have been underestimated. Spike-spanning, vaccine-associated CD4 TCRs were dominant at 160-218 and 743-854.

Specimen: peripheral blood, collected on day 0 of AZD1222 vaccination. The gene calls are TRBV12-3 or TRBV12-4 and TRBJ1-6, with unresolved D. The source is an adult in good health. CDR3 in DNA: TGTGCCAGCAGTCATACGGGTAAACCCCTCCACTTT. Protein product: CASSHTGKPLHF.